This T cell receptor beta chain was sequenced for a study of blood T cell repertoires in COVID-19. Some clones are missing from TCRdb's copy, which holds only in-frame ones; the method was immunoSEQ multiplex PCR. Here the sample spans under 130,000 clones, about 85% being singletons. Specimen: peripheral blood. This TCR was recovered from a human donor in a cohort sampled during active COVID-19.

CDR3 in amino acids: CATSDPGGSGNTIYF. The DNA of the CDR3 is TGTGCCACCAGTGACCCAGGGGGGTCTGGAAACACCATATATTTT. The rearrangement joins TRBV24-1 to TRBJ1-3; TRBD1 matches 7 bases. Per the germline V gene, CDR1 is KGHDR and CDR2 is SFDVKD. V trimming: 4 bases; J trimming: 1 base; junction bases outside the gene matches: 3. CDR3 length equals 15 residues.